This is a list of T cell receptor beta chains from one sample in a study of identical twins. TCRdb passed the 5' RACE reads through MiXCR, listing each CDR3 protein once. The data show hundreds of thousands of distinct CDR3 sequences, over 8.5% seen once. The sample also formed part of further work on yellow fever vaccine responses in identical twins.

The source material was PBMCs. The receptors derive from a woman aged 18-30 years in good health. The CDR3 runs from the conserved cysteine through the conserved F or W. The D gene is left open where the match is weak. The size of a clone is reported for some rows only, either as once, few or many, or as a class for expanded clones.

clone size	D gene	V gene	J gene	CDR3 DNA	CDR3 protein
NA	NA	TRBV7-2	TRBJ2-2	TGTGCCAGCAGCTACCTATTTGGGACGGCGGTCGGGGAGCTGTTTTTT	CASSYLFGTAVGELFF
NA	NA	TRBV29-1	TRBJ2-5	TGCAGCGTTGAAGTCGGAACAGCTCAAGAGACCCAGTACTTC	CSVEVGTAQETQYF
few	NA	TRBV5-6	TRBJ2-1	TGTGCCAGCAGCTTTCCCCCCACTTCCCCCCACCACAATGAGCAGTTCTTC	CASSFPPTSPHHNEQFF
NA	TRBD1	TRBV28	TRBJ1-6	TGTGCCAGCAGTTATGCCTATGCTAGGACAGGGGGTAGGTCACCCCTCCACTTT	CASSYAYARTGGRSPLHF
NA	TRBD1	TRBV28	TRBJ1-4	TGTGCCAGCAGTCCACGACAGGGGGCAACTAATGAAAAACTGTTTTTT	CASSPRQGATNEKLFF
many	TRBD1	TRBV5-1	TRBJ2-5	TGCGCCAGCAGCTTGGCGGGACAGGGGATGGGGGAGACCCAGTACTTC	CASSLAGQGMGETQYF
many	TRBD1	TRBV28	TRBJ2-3	TGTGCCAGCAGTTACCGGACAGGGGGCTGGGATACGCAGTATTTT	CASSYRTGGWDTQYF
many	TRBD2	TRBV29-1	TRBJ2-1	TGCAGCGTAGGCAGAAGGGGACTAGCGGAAAACAATGAGCAGTTCTTC	CSVGRRGLAENNEQFF
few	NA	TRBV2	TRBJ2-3	TGTGCCAGCAGTGAACCGGTGGAAAGCACAGATACGCAGTATTTT	CASSEPVESTDTQYF
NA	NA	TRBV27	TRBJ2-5	TGTGCCAGCAGTTTATCACGACTAGGCCAAGAGACCCAGTACTTC	CASSLSRLGQETQYF
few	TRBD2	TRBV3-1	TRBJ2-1	TGTGCCAGCAGCCTGTGGACTAGCCCCAATGAGCAGTTCTTC	CASSLWTSPNEQFF
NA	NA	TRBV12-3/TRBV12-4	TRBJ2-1	TGTGCCAGCAAAAACGACGAACACCTCGACAATGAGCAGTTCTTC	CASKNDEHLDNEQFF
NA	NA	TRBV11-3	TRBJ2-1	TGTGCCAGCAGCTTCCAGGGGAGGAATGAGCAGTTCTTC	CASSFQGRNEQFF
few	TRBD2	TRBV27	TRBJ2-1	TGTGCCAGCAAAACTAGCGGGGCTTACAATGAGCAGTTCTTC	CASKTSGAYNEQFF
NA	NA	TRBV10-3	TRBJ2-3	TGTGCCATCAGTGGGGGCCCCGGGCTAGCCGTAATGGATACGCAGTATTTT	CAISGGPGLAVMDTQYF
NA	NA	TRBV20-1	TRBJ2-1	TGCAGTGCTAGAGTCGACCTACCTAGCTTCGGGGAGCAGTTCTTC	CSARVDLPSFGEQFF
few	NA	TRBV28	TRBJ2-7	TGTGCCAGCTCTCATCCCAGGCAGGGATACTACGAGCAGTACTTC	CASSHPRQGYYEQYF
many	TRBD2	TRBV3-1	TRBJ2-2	TGTGCCAGCAGCCAGTACCACGCCGGACTAGCGGGGAACACCGGGGAGCTGTTTTTT	CASSQYHAGLAGNTGELFF
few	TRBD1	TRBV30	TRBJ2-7	TGTGCCTGGAGTGTACAAGTGGCAGGGGGCAGGGACGAGCAGTACTTC	CAWSVQVAGGRDEQYF
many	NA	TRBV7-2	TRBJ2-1	TGTGCCAGCAAACCCAATGGGGGGCTATCCTACAATGAGCAGTTCTTC	CASKPNGGLSYNEQFF
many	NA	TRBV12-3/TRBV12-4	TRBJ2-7	TGTGCCAGCAGTTTCGGGTGGCCGTACGAGCAGTACTTC	CASSFGWPYEQYF
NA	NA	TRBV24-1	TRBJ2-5	TGTGCCACCAGTGACGGAACGGAGACCCAGTACTTC	CATSDGTETQYF
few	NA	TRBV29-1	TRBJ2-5	TGCAGCGTTGAGTCCAATCCGGGGGATAGACAGGGAAGGCTCCAAGAGACCCAGTACTTC	CSVESNPGDRQGRLQETQYF
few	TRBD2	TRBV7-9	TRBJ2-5	TGTGCCAGCAGCTTAAAATCGAGACTAGCGGGGCGTGAGACCCAGTACTTC	CASSLKSRLAGRETQYF
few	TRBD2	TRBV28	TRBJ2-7	TGTGCCAGCAGTTCCCCAGGGCGGTGGGGGCTAGCGGGAGGTGATAAGTACTTC	CASSSPGRWGLAGGDKYF
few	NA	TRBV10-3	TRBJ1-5	TGTGCCATCTTTCCGCGCAGGTTTCTCCAGCATTTT	CAIFPRRFLQHF
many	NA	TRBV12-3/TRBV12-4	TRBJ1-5	TGTGCCAGCAGTTTAATCTCGGAGGGGCCCCAGCATTTT	CASSLISEGPQHF
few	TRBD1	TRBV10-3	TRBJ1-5	TGTGCCATCAGTGATGACAGGGGGAGTCAGCCCCAGCATTTT	CAISDDRGSQPQHF
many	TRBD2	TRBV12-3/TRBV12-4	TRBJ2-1	TGTGCCAGCAGTTCCGTTTCGGGGGGGCTGTACAATGAGCAGTTCTTC	CASSSVSGGLYNEQFF
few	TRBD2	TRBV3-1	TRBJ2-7	TGTGCCAGCAGCCCCTCCTTTCCTAGCGGGAGCTACGAGCAGTACTTC	CASSPSFPSGSYEQYF
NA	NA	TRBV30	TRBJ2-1	TGTGCCTGGAGTGAGGGACTCTACAATGAGCAGTTCTTC	CAWSEGLYNEQFF
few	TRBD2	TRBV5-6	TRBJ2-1	TGTGCCAGCAGCAATAGCGGGGGGGCCGGTGTTGAGCAGTTCTTC	CASSNSGGAGVEQFF
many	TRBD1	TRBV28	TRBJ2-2	TGTGCCAGCAGTAATGCAGGACAGGGGAGCCCCGGGGAGCTGTTTTTT	CASSNAGQGSPGELFF
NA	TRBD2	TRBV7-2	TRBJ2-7	TGTGCCAGCAGCTTAGGGGCTTCAGCGGGAGGCTACGAGCAGTACTTC	CASSLGASAGGYEQYF
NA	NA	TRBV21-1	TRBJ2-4	TGTGCCAGCAGCAACCGGGACAGGTACACTCAGAGGAACATTCAGTACTTC	CASSNRDRYTQRNIQYF
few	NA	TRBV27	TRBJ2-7	TGTGCCAGCAGTACCGTCCTTCGGGGGCGGCCCTCCTACGAGCAGTACTTC	CASSTVLRGRPSYEQYF
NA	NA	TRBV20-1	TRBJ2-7	TGCAGTGCTAGAAGAAGGAATCCCTACGAGCAGTACTTC	CSARRRNPYEQYF
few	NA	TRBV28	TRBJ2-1	TGTGCCAGCTCAAGTCCACTGTACAATGAGCAGTTCTTC	CASSSPLYNEQFF
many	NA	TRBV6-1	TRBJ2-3	TGTGCCAGCAGTGCATTGCAGACTCAGAGCACAGATACGCAGTATTTT	CASSALQTQSTDTQYF
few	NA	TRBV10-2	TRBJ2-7	TGCGCCAGCAAGGAAGGAGGTCGATCCTACGAGCAGTACTTC	CASKEGGRSYEQYF
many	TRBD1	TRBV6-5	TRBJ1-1	TGTGCCAGCAGTTATCAGACAGGGGGCCTGTGGAACTTT	CASSYQTGGLWNF
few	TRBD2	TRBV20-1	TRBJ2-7	TGCAGTGCTAGAGGTGCGGGGGGGCTTTCCTACGAGCAGTACTTC	CSARGAGGLSYEQYF
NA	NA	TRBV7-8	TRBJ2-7	TGTGCCAGCAGCTTAGCGCGGTTCCAAGAGCAGTACTTC	CASSLARFQEQYF
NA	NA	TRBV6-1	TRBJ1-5	TGTGCCAGCAGTGAAGACCCTAGGGGCAATCAGCCCCAGCATTTT	CASSEDPRGNQPQHF
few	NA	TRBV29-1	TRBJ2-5	TGCAGCGGCCTGGGCCTTGGAGAGACCCAGTACTTC	CSGLGLGETQYF
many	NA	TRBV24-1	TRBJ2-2	TGTGCCACCAGTGATCGGTCCCAGAACACCGGGGAGCTGTTTTTT	CATSDRSQNTGELFF
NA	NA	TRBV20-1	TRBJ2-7	TGCAGTGCCCTTAAGTCGGGAGTTAGCGACGAGCAGTACTTC	CSALKSGVSDEQYF
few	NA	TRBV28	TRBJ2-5	TGTGCCAGCAGTTTGGTCGAAAGGGAGACCCAGTACTTC	CASSLVERETQYF
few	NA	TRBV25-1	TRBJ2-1	TGTGCCAGCAGTGAAACAGGGTTCGGTGAGCAGTTCTTC	CASSETGFGEQFF